One sample yielded the 15 T cell receptor beta chains listed below, sequenced in a study of T cell responses to AZD1222 COVID-19 vaccine (dated by TCRdb to the early 2020s). The intended sense of this specimen's time point label: baseline before first vaccination. Libraries were prepared through the immunoSEQ multiplex PCR assay. TCRdb's version of the immuneACCESS table is confined to in-frame rearrangements and falls short of the full clone set. An unresolved V gene accounts for under half of the shortfall where checked; the remainder is of unknown origin. Here the sample has 100,000 to 150,000 clones; around 92% occur a single time. The ten biggest clones cover approximately 1.5% of the sample. The material was peripheral blood, obtained on day 0 of AZD1222 vaccination. The receptors originated from an adult in good health.

This clone was detected once. The chain links TRBV19 to TRBJ1-3, with D unresolved. Deletions cut 6 bases from V and 4 bases from J, with 10 bases between. The germline V gene has CDR1 LNHDA and CDR2 SQIVND (reference sequence). The CDR3 is 13 residues long. CDR3 sequence: CASSLSGGNTIYF. The CDR3 region has the DNA TGTGCCAGTAGCCTATCCGGGGGAAACACCATATATTTT. The whole variable domain, filled in from reference TRBV19 and TRBJ1-3, reads DGGITQSPKYLFRKEGQNVTLSCEQNLNHDAMYWYRQDPGQGLRLIYYSQIVNDFQKGDIAEGYSVSREKKESFPLTVTSAQKNPTAFYLCASSLSGGNTIYFGEGSWLTVV.

The V gene is TRBV11-3, the J gene TRBJ1-1, with D unclear. Per germline, CDR1 SGHNT and CDR2 YENEEA. The CDR3 totals 12 residues. With 4 bases removed from V and 4 bases from J, the gap between germline ends came to 7 bases. The CDR3 protein is CASSSRVTEAFF. The DNA for the CDR3 is TGTGCCAGCAGCTCACGGGTCACTGAAGCTTTCTTT.

This clone came up once. The gene calls are TRBV28 and TRBJ1-4; no reliable D call. Trimming removed 5 bases from V and 4 bases from J, with 17 bases in between. CDR1 and CDR2 from the germline V gene are MDHEN and SYDVKM. This CDR3 contains 16 residues. Written as DNA, the CDR3 is TGTGCCAGCAGTCTATTGGTGGGGAGTCATAATGAAAAACTGTTTTTT. This codes for CASSLLVGSHNEKLFF. Supplemented by reference TRBV28 and TRBJ1-4, the full variable domain reads DVKVTQSSRYLVKRTGEKVFLECVQDMDHENMFWYRQDPGLGLRLIYFSYDVKMKEKGDIPEGYSVSREKKERFSLILESASTNQTSMYLCASSLLVGSHNEKLFFGSGTQLSVL.

The chain joins TRBV5-5 to TRBJ1-5; no reliable D call. The germline V gene encodes CDR1 SGHKS and CDR2 YYEKEE (reference sequence). The ends were cut back, 0 bases at V and 1 base at J, with 8 bases in the middle. CDR3 length: 15 residues. As DNA, the CDR3 is TGTGCCAGCAGCTTGGTGGGGTTCAGCAATCAGCCCCAGCATTTT. Translated, it gives CASSLVGFSNQPQHF.

The table lists this clone with a count of one. The V gene is TRBV19, the J gene TRBJ2-7, with 8 bases lining up with TRBD1. Germline CDR1 reads LNHDA; CDR2 reads SQIVND (reference sequence). This CDR3 spans 16 amino acids. With 3 bases clipped from V and 2 bases from J, the junction kept 9 bases outside the gene matches. The CDR3: CASSMWGTGAAYEQYF. As DNA, the CDR3 is TGTGCCAGTAGTATGTGGGGGACAGGTGCGGCCTACGAGCAGTACTTC.

The chain carries TRBV4-3 and TRBJ2-5, with TRBD2 matching 10 bases. V lost 0 bases, J lost 5 bases, and 6 bases stayed unmatched. CDR3 length: 16 residues. CDR1 is LGHNA, CDR2 YSLEER, per germline. DNA for the CDR3: TGCGCCAGCAGCCAAGAGAAGCGGGAGGGTTGGGAGACCCAGTACTTC. This translates into CASSQEKREGWETQYF.

This clone was observed a single time. The gene calls are TRBV7-9 and TRBJ2-2, with unresolved D. V gave up 2 bases and J gave up 3 bases, with 10 bases separating them. Germline CDR1 reads SEHNR; CDR2 reads FQNEAQ (reference sequence). This CDR3 has 15 residues. The chain's CDR3 is CASSLSGVDTGELFF. DNA for the CDR3: TGTGCCAGCAGCTTAAGTGGGGTTGACACCGGGGAGCTGTTTTTT.

The V gene is TRBV9, the J gene TRBJ1-1; tentative D call: TRBD1 (6 bases). The CDR3 contains 13 residues. CDR1 is SGDLS and CDR2 is YYNGEE in the germline V gene. V was trimmed by 0 bases and J by 4 bases, leaving 7 bases between them. CDR3: CASSVAGATEAFF. The CDR3 DNA sequence: TGTGCCAGCAGCGTAGCGGGGGCCACTGAAGCTTTCTTT.

The V and J genes are TRBV7-9 and TRBJ1-2; D is unresolved. The CDR3 contains 12 residues. The V gene lost 2 bases and the J gene lost 8 bases, with 9 bases spanning the gap. CDR1 SEHNR and CDR2 FQNEAQ come from the germline V gene (reference sequence). The CDR3 reads CASSLSTVGYTF. The CDR3 coding sequence is TGTGCCAGCAGCTTATCCACTGTGGGCTACACCTTC.

The V and J genes are TRBV3-1 (or the pseudogene TRBV3-2) and TRBJ2-4; a weak D match, TRBD2 (5 bases). The CDR3 consists of 15 residues. Germline assignment: CDR1 LGHDT and CDR2 YNNKEL (reference sequence). V was shortened by 0 bases and J by 4 bases, with 10 bases between the two germline ends. The CDR3 here is CASSQEGDLKNIQYF. CDR3 coding DNA: TGTGCCAGCAGCCAAGAGGGAGACCTGAAAAACATTCAGTACTTC.

This chain connects TRBV5-1 to TRBJ2-3; 9 bases fit TRBD2. The germline V gene encodes CDR1 SGHRS and CDR2 YFSETQ. The CDR3 is 15 residues long. The trim removed 0 bases at V and 4 bases at J, leaving 3 bases unmatched. The CDR3 DNA is TGCGCCAGCAGCTTGGAGGCTAGCGGGGCAGATACGCAGTATTTT. It specifies CASSLEASGADTQYF. Complete variable domain (other parts from reference TRBV5-1 and TRBJ2-3): KAGVTQTPRYLIKTRGQQVTLSCSPISGHRSVSWYQQTPGQGLQFLFEYFSETQRNKGNFPGRFSGRQFSNSRSEMNVSTLELGDSALYLCASSLEASGADTQYFGPGTRLTVL.

This sequence joins TRBV5-1 and TRBJ2-3, with 7 bases fitting TRBD1. The CDR3 is made up of 14 amino acids. Germline V CDR1 and CDR2: SGHRS, YFSETQ. V dropped 4 bases and J dropped 2; count of bases not matched to a gene: 4. The CDR3 loop is CASSRGQTTDTQYF. CDR3 sequence (DNA): TGCGCCAGCAGCCGGGGACAGACCACAGATACGCAGTATTTT.

The V and J genes are TRBV7-8 and TRBJ2-1, with 15 bases that match TRBD2. V shed 6 bases, J shed 7 bases, and the junction held 4 bases outside the gene matches. The CDR3 totals 15 residues. Germline V lookup: CDR1 SGHVS, CDR2 FQNEAQ. CDR3 nucleotide sequence: TGTGCCAGCAGGGGGGGACTAGCGGGAGGAAATGAGCAGTTCTTC. Translated, it gives CASRGGLAGGNEQFF.

The CDR3 loop reads CASSADRAEVSGYTF. DNA for the CDR3: TGTGCCAGTAGTGCGGACAGGGCTGAGGTTAGCGGCTACACCTTC. The rearrangement joins TRBV19 to TRBJ1-2; 8 positions match TRBD1. The germline CDR1 and CDR2 sequences are LNHDA and SQIVND (reference sequence). The length of the CDR3 is 15 residues. Trimming took 5 bases from V and 8 from J; bases not matched to a gene: 13.

This clone was seen a single time. This rearrangement joins TRBV23-1 to TRBJ2-3; 8 bases match TRBD1. TRBV23-1 is an ORF, with its function uncertain. V shed 8 bases, J shed 0 bases, and the junction held 4 bases outside the gene matches. The CDR3 sequence is 14 residues long. CDR3 bases: TGCGCCAGCTTTACAGGGGGGAGCACAGATACGCAGTATTTT. Residues: CASFTGGSTDTQYF.